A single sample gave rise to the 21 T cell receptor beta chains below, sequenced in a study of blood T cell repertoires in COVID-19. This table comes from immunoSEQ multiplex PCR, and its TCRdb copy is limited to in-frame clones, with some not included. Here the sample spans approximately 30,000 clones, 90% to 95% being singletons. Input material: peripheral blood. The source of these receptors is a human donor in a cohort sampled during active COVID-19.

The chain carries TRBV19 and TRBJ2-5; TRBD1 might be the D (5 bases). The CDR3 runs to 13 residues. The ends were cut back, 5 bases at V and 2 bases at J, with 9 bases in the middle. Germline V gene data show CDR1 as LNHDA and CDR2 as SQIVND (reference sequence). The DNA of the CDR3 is TGTGCCAGTAGTTCGTCAGGGCAAGAGACCCAGTACTTC. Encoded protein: CASSSSGQETQYF.

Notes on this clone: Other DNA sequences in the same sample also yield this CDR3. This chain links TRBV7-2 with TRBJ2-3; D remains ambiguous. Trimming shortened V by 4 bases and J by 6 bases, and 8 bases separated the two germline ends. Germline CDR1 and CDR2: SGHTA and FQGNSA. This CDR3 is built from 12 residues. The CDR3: CASSSLSDTQYF. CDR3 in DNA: TGTGCCAGCAGCTCCCTTTCCGATACGCAGTATTTT.

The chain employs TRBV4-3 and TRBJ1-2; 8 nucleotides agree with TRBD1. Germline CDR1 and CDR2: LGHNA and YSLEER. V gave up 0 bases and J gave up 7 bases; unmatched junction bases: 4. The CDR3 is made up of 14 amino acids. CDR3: CASSQDAGGIGYTF. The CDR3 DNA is TGCGCCAGCAGCCAAGACGCAGGGGGCATTGGCTACACCTTC.

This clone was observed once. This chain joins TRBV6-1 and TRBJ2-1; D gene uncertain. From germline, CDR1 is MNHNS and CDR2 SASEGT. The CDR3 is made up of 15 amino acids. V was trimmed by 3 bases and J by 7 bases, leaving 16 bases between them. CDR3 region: CASSDKTIERNEQFF. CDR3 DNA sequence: TGTGCCAGCAGTGACAAAACTATCGAAAGGAATGAGCAGTTCTTC.

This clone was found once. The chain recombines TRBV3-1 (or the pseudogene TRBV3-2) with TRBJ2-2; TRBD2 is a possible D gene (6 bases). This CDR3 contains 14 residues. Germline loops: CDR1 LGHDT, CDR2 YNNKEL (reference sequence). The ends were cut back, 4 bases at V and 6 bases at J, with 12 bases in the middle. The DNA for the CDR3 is TGTGCCAGCAGCCTATGGGGGGACCCCGGGGAGCTGTTTTTT. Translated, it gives CASSLWGDPGELFF.

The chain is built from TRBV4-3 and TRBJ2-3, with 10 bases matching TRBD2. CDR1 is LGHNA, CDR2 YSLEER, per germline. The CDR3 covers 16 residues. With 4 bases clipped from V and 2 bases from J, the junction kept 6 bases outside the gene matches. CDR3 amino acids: CASSLFLAGDTDTQYF. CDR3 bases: TGCGCCAGCAGCCTCTTCCTAGCGGGAGACACAGATACGCAGTATTTT.

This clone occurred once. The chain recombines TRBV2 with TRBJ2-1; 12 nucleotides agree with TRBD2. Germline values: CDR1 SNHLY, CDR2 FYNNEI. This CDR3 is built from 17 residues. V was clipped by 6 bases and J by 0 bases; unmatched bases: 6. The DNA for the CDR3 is TGTGCCAGCAGAATCCTAGCGGGGGGGAGCTCCTACAATGAGCAGTTCTTC. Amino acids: CASRILAGGSSYNEQFF.

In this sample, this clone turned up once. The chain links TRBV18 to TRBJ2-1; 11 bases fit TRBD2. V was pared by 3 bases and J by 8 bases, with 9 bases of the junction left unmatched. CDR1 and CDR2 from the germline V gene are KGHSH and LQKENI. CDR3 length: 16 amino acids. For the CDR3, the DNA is TGTGCCAGCTCACCGGGGGCTAGCGGGAGGCGCGATGAGCAGTTCTTC. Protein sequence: CASSPGASGRRDEQFF.

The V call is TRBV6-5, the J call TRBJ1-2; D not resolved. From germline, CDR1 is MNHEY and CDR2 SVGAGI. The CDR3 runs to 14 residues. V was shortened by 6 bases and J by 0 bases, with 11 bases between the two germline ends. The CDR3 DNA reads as TGTGCCAGCAGGGGTCCGGGTCCTAACTATGGCTACACCTTC. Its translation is CASRGPGPNYGYTF.

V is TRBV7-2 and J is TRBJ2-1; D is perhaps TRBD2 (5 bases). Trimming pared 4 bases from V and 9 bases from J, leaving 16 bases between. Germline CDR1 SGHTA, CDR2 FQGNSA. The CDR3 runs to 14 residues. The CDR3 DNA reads TGTGCCAGCAGCTCCGTACTAGTCGGGGTTGAGCAGTTCTTC. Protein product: CASSSVLVGVEQFF.

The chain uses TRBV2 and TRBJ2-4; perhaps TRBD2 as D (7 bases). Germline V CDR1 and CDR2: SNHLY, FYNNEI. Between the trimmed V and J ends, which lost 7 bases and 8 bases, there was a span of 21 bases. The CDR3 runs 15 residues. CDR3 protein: CASTLPKGGLDIQYF. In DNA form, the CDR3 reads TGTGCCAGCACCCTCCCGAAGGGGGGGCTTGACATTCAGTACTTC.

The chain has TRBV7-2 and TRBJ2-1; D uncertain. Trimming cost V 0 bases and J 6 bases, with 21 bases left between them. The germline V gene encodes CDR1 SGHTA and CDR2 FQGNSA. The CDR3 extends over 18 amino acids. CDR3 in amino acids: CASSLARLHRPNLNEQFF. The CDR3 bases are TGTGCCAGCAGCTTAGCGAGGCTTCACCGTCCCAATCTCAATGAGCAGTTCTTC.

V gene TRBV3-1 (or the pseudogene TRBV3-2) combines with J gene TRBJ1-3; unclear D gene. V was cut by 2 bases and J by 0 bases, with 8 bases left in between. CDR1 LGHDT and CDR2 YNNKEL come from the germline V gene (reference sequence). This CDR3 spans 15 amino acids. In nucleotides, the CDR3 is TGTGCCAGCAGCCAACCCCGGGACTCTGGAAACACCATATATTTT. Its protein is CASSQPRDSGNTIYF.

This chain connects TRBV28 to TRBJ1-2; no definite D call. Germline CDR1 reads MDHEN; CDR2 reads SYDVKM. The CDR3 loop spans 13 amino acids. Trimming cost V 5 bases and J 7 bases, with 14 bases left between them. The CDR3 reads CASSPTYLLGYTF. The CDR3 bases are TGTGCCAGCAGTCCTACCTACCTTCTTGGCTACACCTTC.

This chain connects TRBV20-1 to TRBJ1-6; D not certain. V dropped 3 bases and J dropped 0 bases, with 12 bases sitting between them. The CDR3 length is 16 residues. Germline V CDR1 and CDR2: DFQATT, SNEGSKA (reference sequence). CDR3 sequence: CSASDRESSYNSPLHF. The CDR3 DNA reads TGCAGTGCTAGTGACCGCGAGAGCTCCTATAATTCACCCCTCCACTTT.

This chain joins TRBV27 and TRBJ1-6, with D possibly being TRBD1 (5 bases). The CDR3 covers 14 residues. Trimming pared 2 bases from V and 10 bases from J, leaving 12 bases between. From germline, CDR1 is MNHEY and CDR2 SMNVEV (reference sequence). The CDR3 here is CASSLGLGGSPLHF. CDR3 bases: TGTGCCAGCAGTTTAGGTCTGGGGGGATCACCCCTCCACTTT.

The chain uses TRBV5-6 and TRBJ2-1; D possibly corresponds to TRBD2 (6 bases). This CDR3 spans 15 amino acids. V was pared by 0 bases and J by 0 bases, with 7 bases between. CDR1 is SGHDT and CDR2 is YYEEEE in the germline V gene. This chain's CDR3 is CASSLGTNSYNEQFF. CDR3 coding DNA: TGTGCCAGCAGCTTGGGGACTAACTCCTACAATGAGCAGTTCTTC.

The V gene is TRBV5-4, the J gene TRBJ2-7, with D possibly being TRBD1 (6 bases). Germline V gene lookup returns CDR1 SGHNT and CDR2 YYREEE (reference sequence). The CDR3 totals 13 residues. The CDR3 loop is CAARRDTSHEQYV. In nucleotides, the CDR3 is TGTGCCGCTCGCCGGGACACCTCCCACGAGCAGTACGTC.

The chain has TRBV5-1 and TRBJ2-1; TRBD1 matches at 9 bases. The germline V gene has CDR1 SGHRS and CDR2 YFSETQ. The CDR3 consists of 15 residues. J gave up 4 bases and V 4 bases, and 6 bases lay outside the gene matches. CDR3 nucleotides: TGCGCCAGCAGCCCCGGACAGGGGTTATACAATGAGCAGTTCTTC. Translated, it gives CASSPGQGLYNEQFF.

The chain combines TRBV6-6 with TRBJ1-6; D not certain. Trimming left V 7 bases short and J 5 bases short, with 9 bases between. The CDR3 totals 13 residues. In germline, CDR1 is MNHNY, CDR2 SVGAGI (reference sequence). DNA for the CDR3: TGTGCCAGCAATCCGGGTCATAATTCACCCCTCCACTTT. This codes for CASNPGHNSPLHF.

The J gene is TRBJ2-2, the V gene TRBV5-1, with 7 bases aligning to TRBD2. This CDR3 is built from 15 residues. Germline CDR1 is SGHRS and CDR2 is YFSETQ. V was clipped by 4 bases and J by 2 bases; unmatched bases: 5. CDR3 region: CASSASGSNTGELFF. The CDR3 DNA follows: TGCGCCAGCAGCGCTAGCGGTTCCAACACCGGGGAGCTGTTTTTT. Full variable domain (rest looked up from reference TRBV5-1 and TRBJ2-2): KAGVTQTPRYLIKTRGQQVTLSCSPISGHRSVSWYQQTPGQGLQFLFEYFSETQRNKGNFPGRFSGRQFSNSRSEMNVSTLELGDSALYLCASSASGSNTGELFFGEGSRLTVL.